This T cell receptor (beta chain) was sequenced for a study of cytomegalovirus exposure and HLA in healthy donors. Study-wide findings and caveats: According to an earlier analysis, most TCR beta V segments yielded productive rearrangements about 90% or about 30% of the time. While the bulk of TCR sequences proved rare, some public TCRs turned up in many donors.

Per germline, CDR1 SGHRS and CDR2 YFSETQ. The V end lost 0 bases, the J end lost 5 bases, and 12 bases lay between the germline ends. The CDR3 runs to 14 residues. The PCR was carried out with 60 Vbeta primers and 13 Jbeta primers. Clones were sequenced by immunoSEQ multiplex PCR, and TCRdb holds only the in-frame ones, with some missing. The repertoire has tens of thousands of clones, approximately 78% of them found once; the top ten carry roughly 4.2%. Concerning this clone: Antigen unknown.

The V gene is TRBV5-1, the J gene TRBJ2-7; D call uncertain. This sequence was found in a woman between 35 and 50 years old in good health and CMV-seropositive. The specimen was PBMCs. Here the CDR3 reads CASSLAGPADEQYF. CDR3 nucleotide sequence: TGCGCCAGCAGCTTGGCCGGTCCGGCGGACGAGCAGTACTTC.